The T cell receptor (beta chain) under discussion was sequenced for a study of blood T cell repertoires in COVID-19. Profiled with immunoSEQ multiplex PCR; TCRdb holds only in-frame clones, not every one. The sample carries approximately 200,000 clones, about four fifths recorded once. The CDR3 runs to 14 residues. The ends were cut back, 3 bases at V and 1 base at J, with 10 bases in the middle. Germline CDR1 is LNHDA and CDR2 is SQIVND (reference sequence). This sequence originates from a woman aged 25 to 39 who had recovered from COVID-19. Sequencing input: peripheral blood. V is TRBV19 and J is TRBJ2-7, with D possibly TRBD1 on 6 matching bases. The CDR3, as DNA: TGTGCCAGTAGTATGGGACATCAATCCTACGAGCAGTACTTC. This codes for CASSMGHQSYEQYF.